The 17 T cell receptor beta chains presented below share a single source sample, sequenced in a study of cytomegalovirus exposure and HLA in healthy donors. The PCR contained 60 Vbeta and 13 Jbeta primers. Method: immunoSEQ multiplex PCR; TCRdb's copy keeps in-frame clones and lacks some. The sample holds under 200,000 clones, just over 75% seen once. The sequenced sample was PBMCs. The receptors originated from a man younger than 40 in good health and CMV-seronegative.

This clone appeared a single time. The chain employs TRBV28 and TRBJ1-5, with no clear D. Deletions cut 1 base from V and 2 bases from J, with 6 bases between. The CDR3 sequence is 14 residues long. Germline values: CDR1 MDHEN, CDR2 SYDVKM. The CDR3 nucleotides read TGTGCCAGCAGTTTATACACAGGCAATCAGCCCCAGCATTTT. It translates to CASSLYTGNQPQHF.

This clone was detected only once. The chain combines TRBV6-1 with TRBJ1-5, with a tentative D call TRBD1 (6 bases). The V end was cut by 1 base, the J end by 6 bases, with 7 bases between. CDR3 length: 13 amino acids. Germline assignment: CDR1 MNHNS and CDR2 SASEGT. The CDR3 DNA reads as TGTGCCAGCAGTGAAGTACAGGGTCAGCCCCAGCATTTT. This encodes CASSEVQGQPQHF.

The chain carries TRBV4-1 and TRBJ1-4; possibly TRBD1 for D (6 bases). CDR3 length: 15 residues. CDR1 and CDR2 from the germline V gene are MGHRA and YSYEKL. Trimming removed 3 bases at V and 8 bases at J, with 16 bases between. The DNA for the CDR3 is TGCGCCAGCAGCCATGCCTGGGGGCCAGGGGAAAAACTGTTTTTT. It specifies CASSHAWGPGEKLFF.

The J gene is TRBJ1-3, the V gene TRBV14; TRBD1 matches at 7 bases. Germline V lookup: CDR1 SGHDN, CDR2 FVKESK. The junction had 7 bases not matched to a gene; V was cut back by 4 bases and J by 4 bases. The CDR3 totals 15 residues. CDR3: CASSLNGGGGNTIYF. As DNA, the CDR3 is TGTGCCAGCAGCCTGAATGGAGGGGGCGGAAACACCATATATTTT. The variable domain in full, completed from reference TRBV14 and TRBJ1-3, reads EAGVTQFPSHSVIEKGQTVTLRCDPISGHDNLYWYRRVMGKEIKFLLHFVKESKQDESGMPNNRFLAERTGGTYSTLKVQPAELEDSGVYFCASSLNGGGGNTIYFGEGSWLTVV.

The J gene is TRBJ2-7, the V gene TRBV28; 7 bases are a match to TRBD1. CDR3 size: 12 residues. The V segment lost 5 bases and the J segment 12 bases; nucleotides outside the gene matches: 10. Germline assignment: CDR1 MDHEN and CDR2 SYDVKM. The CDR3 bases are TGTGCCAGCAGTCGCTCACAGGGGAGTCCGTACTTC. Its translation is CASSRSQGSPYF.

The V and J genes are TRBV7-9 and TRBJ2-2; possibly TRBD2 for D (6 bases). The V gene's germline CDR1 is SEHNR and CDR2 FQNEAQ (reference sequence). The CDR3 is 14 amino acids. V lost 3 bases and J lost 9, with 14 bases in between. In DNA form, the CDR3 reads TGTGCCAGCAGCTTTAACCCCCGGGGGAGGGAGCTGTTTTTT. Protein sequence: CASSFNPRGRELFF.

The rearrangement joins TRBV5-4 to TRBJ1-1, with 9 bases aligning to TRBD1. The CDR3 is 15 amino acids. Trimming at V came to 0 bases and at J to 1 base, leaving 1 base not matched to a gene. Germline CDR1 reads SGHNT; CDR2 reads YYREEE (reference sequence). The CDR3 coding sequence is TGTGCCAGCAGCTTGGGGACAGGGGCGAACACTGAAGCTTTCTTT. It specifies CASSLGTGANTEAFF.

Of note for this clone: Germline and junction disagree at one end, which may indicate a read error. Written as DNA, the CDR3 is TGTGCCAGCAGCCCGAACCGGGACGGCGTTAAGCGGGGGTTT. Translated, it gives CASSPNRDGVKRGF. The rearrangement joins TRBV7-6 to TRBJ1-1; tentatively, D is TRBD1 (5 bases). The CDR3 is 14 amino acids. Germline V gene lookup returns CDR1 SGHVS and CDR2 FNYEAQ.

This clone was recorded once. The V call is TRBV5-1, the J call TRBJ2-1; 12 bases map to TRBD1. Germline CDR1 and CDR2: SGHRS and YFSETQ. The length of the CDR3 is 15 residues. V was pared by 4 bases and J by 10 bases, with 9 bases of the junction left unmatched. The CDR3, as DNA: TGCGCCAGCAGCCGCATCGGGACAGGGGGCGAGGAGCAGTTCTTC. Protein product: CASSRIGTGGEEQFF.

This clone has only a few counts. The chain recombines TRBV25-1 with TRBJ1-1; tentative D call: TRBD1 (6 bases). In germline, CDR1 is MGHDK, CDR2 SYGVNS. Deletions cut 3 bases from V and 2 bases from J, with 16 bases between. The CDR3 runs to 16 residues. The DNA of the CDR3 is TGTGCCAGCAGTGAGGACCTGCTAGGGGGAAACACTGAAGCTTTCTTT. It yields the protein CASSEDLLGGNTEAFF. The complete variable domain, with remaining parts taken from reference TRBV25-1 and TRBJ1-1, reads EADIYQTPRYLVIGTGKKITLECSQTMGHDKMYWYQQDPGMELHLIHYSYGVNSTEKGDLSSESTVSRIRTEHFPLTLESARPSHTSQYLCASSEDLLGGNTEAFFGQGTRLTVV.

CDR3 nucleotides: TGTGCCAGCAGCTTGGCGGGGGGCATGGGAAATGAGCAGTTCTTC. Residues: CASSLAGGMGNEQFF. The chain links TRBV5-4 to TRBJ2-1; TRBD2 is a possible D gene (7 bases). V lost 0 bases and J lost 7, with 14 bases in between. There are 15 residues in the CDR3. In germline, CDR1 is SGHNT, CDR2 YYREEE (reference sequence).

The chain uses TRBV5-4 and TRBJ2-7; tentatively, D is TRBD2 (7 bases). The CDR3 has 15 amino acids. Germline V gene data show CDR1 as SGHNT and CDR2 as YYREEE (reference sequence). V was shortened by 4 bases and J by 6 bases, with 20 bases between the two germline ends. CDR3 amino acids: CASSPGGHKPGEQYF. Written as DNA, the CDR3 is TGTGCCAGCAGCCCCGGGGGGCACAAACCTGGCGAGCAGTACTTC.

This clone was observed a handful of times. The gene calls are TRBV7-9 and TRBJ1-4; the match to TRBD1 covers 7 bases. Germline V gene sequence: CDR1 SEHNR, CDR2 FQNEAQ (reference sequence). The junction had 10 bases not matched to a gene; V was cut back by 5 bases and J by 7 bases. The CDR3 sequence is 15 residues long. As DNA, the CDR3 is TGTGCCAGCAGCGGTTACAGGGGCCTAAGTGAAAAACTGTTTTTT. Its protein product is CASSGYRGLSEKLFF.

The CDR3 is CATSSQVTSPYEQYF. The DNA of the CDR3 is TGTGCCACCAGCAGCCAGGTAACCTCGCCCTACGAGCAGTACTTC. The chain is built from TRBV15 and TRBJ2-7; D is unclear. The CDR3 has 15 residues. Germline V lookup: CDR1 LNHNV, CDR2 YYDKDF (reference sequence). V was trimmed by 3 bases and J by 2 bases, leaving 14 bases between them.

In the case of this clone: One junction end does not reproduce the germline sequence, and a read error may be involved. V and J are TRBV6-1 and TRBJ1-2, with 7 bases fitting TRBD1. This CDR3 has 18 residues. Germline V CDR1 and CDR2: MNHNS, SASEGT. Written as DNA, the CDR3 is TGTGCCAGCAGGGAAGGTACGCCGGGACAGCGACACACCTATGGCTACACCTTC. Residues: CASREGTPGQRHTYGYTF.

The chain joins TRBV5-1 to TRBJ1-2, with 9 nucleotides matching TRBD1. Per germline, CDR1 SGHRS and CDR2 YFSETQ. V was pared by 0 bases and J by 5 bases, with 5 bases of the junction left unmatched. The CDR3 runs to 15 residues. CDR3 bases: TGCGCCAGCAGCTTGGGACAGGGGGAGGTTTATGGCTACACCTTC. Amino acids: CASSLGQGEVYGYTF.

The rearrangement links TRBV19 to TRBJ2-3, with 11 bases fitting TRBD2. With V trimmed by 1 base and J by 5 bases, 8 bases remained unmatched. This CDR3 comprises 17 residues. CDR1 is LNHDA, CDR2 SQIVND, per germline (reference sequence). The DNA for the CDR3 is TGTGCCAGTAGTATAGTCGGTAGCGGGAGGGGTGAAGATACGCAGTATTTT. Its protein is CASSIVGSGRGEDTQYF.